This TCR beta chain was recovered during a study of early T cells in non-severe SARS-CoV-2 infection (dated by TCRdb to 2020 to 2022). Looking at the study overall: Bulk RNA from unsorted whole blood was used for TCR sequencing, so alpha and beta chains could not be paired.

Worth noting for this clonotype: Its antigen target is currently unknown. No quality values exist for individual bases; no much larger clone is one base distant.

Libraries came from 5' RACE. Reads for this sample came from a NextSeq 500. In the TCR library protocol, unique molecular identifiers were attached to individual cDNA molecules to correct for PCR bias and sequencing error. Sequencing covered both TCR alpha and beta chains, and within each sample the abundances of alpha and beta sequences were tightly co-correlated. The paper's data handling went like this. Decombinator V4 was used to annotate the V gene, J gene and CDR3 of the TCR sequences. TCRs were defined as expanded if a significant change between any two time points was detected under a Poisson model with p below 0.0001. Abundances of TCRs were expressed as counts per million after normalisation to the total number of TCRs sequenced in each sample. TRAV1-2 paired with TRAJ12, TRAJ20 or TRAJ33 defined MAIT TCRs, while TRAV10 paired with TRAJ18 defined iNKT TCRs. VDJdb, accessed 1 November 2021, was searched for CMV, EBV and SARS-CoV-2 annotated TCRs, with TCRs annotated for multiple antigens excluded. Using fastp trimming at Q25 and MiXCR clonotype assembly, TCRdb reanalyzed the public sequencing data and kept in-frame beta chains. Duplicate CDR3 protein sequences are folded into a single record with the most common DNA and genes. These V and J calls originate from TCRdb's pipeline instead of the authors' own analysis. The table for this sample lists 99,000 or so distinct CDR3 sequences; about 15% of them were counted only once. The ten largest clones take up 0.95% to 1.5% of the sample.

The study at large found these results: VDJdb matching was skewed toward anti-spike CD8 responses, so virus-specific expansions were likely underestimated and private and CD4 specificities were missed.

Relative to germline, V is missing 3 bases and J is missing 0 bases, with 5 bases of the junction outside any gene match. Including the terminal cysteine and phenylalanine, the CDR3 comprises 15 residues. The DNA shown is the 45-base CDR3, in frame from base 1. Looking up the germline V gene (reference sequence) yields CDR1 SGHKS and CDR2 YYEKEE. A case-control design nested within a healthcare worker cohort in London, UK, was used, with weekly nasopharyngeal swab PCR tests and blood sampling performed. Healthcare workers were recruited during the week of the UK lockdown, between 23 and 31 March 2020, and followed weekly for up to roughly 16 weeks.

The sequence derives from an adult who was a healthcare worker with PCR-confirmed SARS-CoV-2 infection or an uninfected control (not recorded which). What was sequenced was whole blood. The chain links TRBV5-5 with TRBJ1-2, with TRBD1 matching 7 junction bases. The nucleotides read TGTGCCAGCAGCTGGACAGGACTTTCTAACTATGGCTACACCTTC. Its translation is CASSWTGLSNYGYTF.